A selection of T cell receptor beta chains follows, all from one sample in a study of liver allograft versus peripheral blood T cells. One entry per CDR3 protein results from TCRdb running MiXCR on the reads. This sample has fewer than 15,000 distinct CDR3 sequences, with less than 20% found just once. These receptor sequences come from a human patient who had a liver transplant. Some T cells may be supplied by the graft donor. The CDR3 runs from the conserved cysteine through the conserved F or W. Fields, in order: V gene, D gene, J gene, CDR3 protein. A D gene is named only where the DNA matches it firmly.

v_gene: TRBV19
d_gene: NA
j_gene: TRBJ1-2
CDR3aa: CASGARRPVYGYTF

v_gene: TRBV20-1
d_gene: NA
j_gene: TRBJ1-1
CDR3aa: CSPLGDTEAFF

v_gene: TRBV18
d_gene: TRBD2
j_gene: TRBJ2-5
CDR3aa: CASSATLAGGQETQYF

v_gene: TRBV19
d_gene: TRBD2
j_gene: TRBJ2-4
CDR3aa: CASSIGDGGSKNIQYF

v_gene: TRBV10-3
d_gene: NA
j_gene: TRBJ2-3
CDR3aa: CAISGGAVSTDTQYF

v_gene: TRBV29-1
d_gene: NA
j_gene: TRBJ2-2
CDR3aa: CSVHPPGSNTGELFF

v_gene: TRBV28
d_gene: NA
j_gene: TRBJ1-3
CDR3aa: CASRRQAGNTIYF

v_gene: TRBV11-2
d_gene: NA
j_gene: TRBJ2-7
CDR3aa: CASSLGSSGPEWQYF

v_gene: TRBV20-1
d_gene: TRBD1
j_gene: TRBJ1-4
CDR3aa: CSAGGTGQGAGTNEKLFF

v_gene: TRBV18
d_gene: NA
j_gene: TRBJ1-1
CDR3aa: CASSPSSTEAFF

v_gene: TRBV5-6
d_gene: NA
j_gene: TRBJ1-3
CDR3aa: CASSFLNSGNTIYF

v_gene: TRBV5-4
d_gene: NA
j_gene: TRBJ2-3
CDR3aa: CASSFPGSTDTQYF

v_gene: TRBV7-2
d_gene: NA
j_gene: TRBJ2-7
CDR3aa: CASSPIRTYEQYF

v_gene: TRBV7-2
d_gene: NA
j_gene: TRBJ2-1
CDR3aa: CASSFGAVPYNEQFF

v_gene: TRBV10-3
d_gene: TRBD1
j_gene: TRBJ2-5
CDR3aa: CAISGRGQETQYF

v_gene: TRBV7-2
d_gene: NA
j_gene: TRBJ1-5
CDR3aa: CASSSRGGGRNQPQHF

v_gene: TRBV6-2/TRBV6-3
d_gene: TRBD2
j_gene: TRBJ2-2
CDR3aa: CASTYRTSGTYTAYTGELFF

v_gene: TRBV6-2/TRBV6-3
d_gene: TRBD2
j_gene: TRBJ2-7
CDR3aa: CASSRVVAGGGEQYF

v_gene: TRBV11-2
d_gene: TRBD1
j_gene: TRBJ2-2
CDR3aa: CASSHQRRGLHGELFF

v_gene: TRBV10-3
d_gene: TRBD2
j_gene: TRBJ2-5
CDR3aa: CASSRRPLAGAIGTQYF

v_gene: TRBV28
d_gene: NA
j_gene: TRBJ1-1
CDR3aa: CASSLSSPGEAFF

v_gene: TRBV5-6
d_gene: NA
j_gene: TRBJ2-7
CDR3aa: CASSATWWSSYEQYF

v_gene: TRBV20-1
d_gene: TRBD1
j_gene: TRBJ2-2
CDR3aa: CSTPGTGSALFF

v_gene: TRBV12-3/TRBV12-4
d_gene: TRBD1
j_gene: TRBJ2-1
CDR3aa: CASSPGQGYDNEQFF

v_gene: TRBV7-9
d_gene: NA
j_gene: TRBJ2-7
CDR3aa: CASSRAVGISYEQYF

v_gene: TRBV7-9
d_gene: NA
j_gene: TRBJ1-6
CDR3aa: CASSLAGIDNSPLHF

v_gene: TRBV27
d_gene: TRBD1
j_gene: TRBJ2-5
CDR3aa: CASGKLTGETETQYF

v_gene: TRBV5-6
d_gene: NA
j_gene: TRBJ2-5
CDR3aa: CASSLDGWPETQYF

v_gene: TRBV5-1
d_gene: TRBD1
j_gene: TRBJ2-7
CDR3aa: CASSLARRQGFSYEQYF

v_gene: TRBV7-2
d_gene: TRBD2
j_gene: TRBJ2-1
CDR3aa: CASSLTSGRFNEQFF

v_gene: TRBV27
d_gene: TRBD2
j_gene: TRBJ2-7
CDR3aa: CASSLLGGSIYEQYF

v_gene: TRBV6-5
d_gene: NA
j_gene: TRBJ1-5
CDR3aa: CASSYFRGNQPQHF

v_gene: TRBV24-1
d_gene: TRBD1
j_gene: TRBJ1-2
CDR3aa: CATFGDRGTGGYGYTF

v_gene: TRBV7-2
d_gene: NA
j_gene: TRBJ2-5
CDR3aa: CASSLGRSVGLKTQYF

v_gene: TRBV6-5
d_gene: NA
j_gene: TRBJ2-3
CDR3aa: CASSDRQVLYTDTQYF

v_gene: TRBV6-6
d_gene: NA
j_gene: TRBJ1-1
CDR3aa: CASSPLGVGTEAFF

v_gene: TRBV5-4
d_gene: NA
j_gene: TRBJ2-7
CDR3aa: CASSNQGGDEQYF

v_gene: TRBV28
d_gene: NA
j_gene: TRBJ2-7
CDR3aa: CASSFTGILVSSEQYF

v_gene: TRBV18
d_gene: NA
j_gene: TRBJ2-5
CDR3aa: CASSLRDQETQYF

v_gene: TRBV28
d_gene: NA
j_gene: TRBJ1-5
CDR3aa: CASSFSSRGRGRASNQPQHF

v_gene: TRBV20-1
d_gene: TRBD2
j_gene: TRBJ2-7
CDR3aa: CSHVASGSYEQYF

v_gene: TRBV20-1
d_gene: TRBD2
j_gene: TRBJ2-2
CDR3aa: CSARAPPKVGTSGRANTGELFF

v_gene: TRBV7-2
d_gene: NA
j_gene: TRBJ1-1
CDR3aa: CASSPKRVGEAFF

v_gene: TRBV28
d_gene: NA
j_gene: TRBJ2-4
CDR3aa: CASQDSVKNIQYF

v_gene: TRBV7-2
d_gene: NA
j_gene: TRBJ2-7
CDR3aa: CASSLAPRGPYEQYF

v_gene: TRBV27
d_gene: NA
j_gene: TRBJ2-5
CDR3aa: CASSWLQETQYF

v_gene: TRBV29-1
d_gene: NA
j_gene: TRBJ2-3
CDR3aa: CSVETRAQYF

v_gene: TRBV7-3
d_gene: TRBD1
j_gene: TRBJ1-3
CDR3aa: CASSSRSGTGEYSGNTIYF

v_gene: TRBV6-5
d_gene: TRBD1
j_gene: TRBJ1-1
CDR3aa: CASSYSRQGLMNTEAFF

v_gene: TRBV9
d_gene: TRBD1
j_gene: TRBJ1-4
CDR3aa: CASSAARGGATNEKLFF

v_gene: TRBV20-1
d_gene: NA
j_gene: TRBJ2-1
CDR3aa: CSAHITGFLAREQFF

v_gene: TRBV30
d_gene: TRBD1
j_gene: TRBJ1-5
CDR3aa: CAWEQGLGQPQHF

v_gene: TRBV9
d_gene: NA
j_gene: TRBJ2-1
CDR3aa: CASSPRGWGSFYNEQFF

v_gene: TRBV12-3/TRBV12-4
d_gene: NA
j_gene: TRBJ2-6
CDR3aa: CASSLRRLRSGANVLTF

v_gene: TRBV11-2
d_gene: NA
j_gene: TRBJ1-2
CDR3aa: CASSPQDTYLYYGYTF